This is a list of T cell receptor beta chains from one sample in a study of cytomegalovirus exposure and HLA in healthy donors. This table comes from immunoSEQ multiplex PCR, and its TCRdb copy is limited to in-frame clones, with some not included. This repertoire shows about 130,000 clones, 77% found once; its top ten account for 13%. Sequencing input: PBMCs. All receptors derive from a woman aged 40-49 years in good health and CMV-seropositive. CDR3s include the opening cysteine and the closing phenylalanine or tryptophan. The order of the fields is V gene, J gene, CDR3 protein.

>TRBV5-1|TRBJ2-7
CASSLAGTGVNEQYF
>TRBV29-1|TRBJ1-3
CSVKPGLSGNTIYF
>TRBV19|TRBJ2-7
CASTPEGGNYEQYF
>TRBV5-4|TRBJ1-1
CASSRDREDAEAFF
>TRBV2|TRBJ1-5
CASSRVRNQPQHF
>TRBV30|TRBJ2-7
CAWNTDRGGEQYF
>TRBV10-3|TRBJ1-1
CAISGDRGPVNTEAFF
>TRBV11-2|TRBJ2-2
CASSFSLRQGATGELFF
>TRBV18|TRBJ2-1
CASSPASGTNEQFF
>TRBV6-1|TRBJ1-5
CASSEQGSNQPQHF
>TRBV29-1|TRBJ2-1
CSVLLSYNEQFF
>TRBV18|TRBJ1-4
CASSPPSGEKLFF
>TRBV5-4|TRBJ1-1
CASSPQGRNTEAFF
>TRBV19|TRBJ1-2
CASTGTGDYYGYTF
>TRBV6-5|TRBJ1-1
CASRPRQHTEAFF
>TRBV6-1|TRBJ2-7
CASSTGTSGTYEQYF
>TRBV5-1|TRBJ1-1
CASSLAAGVNTEAFF
>TRBV7-6|TRBJ2-1
CASSRPGLAGGLSDNEQFF
>TRBV11-2|TRBJ2-2
CASKAAFEIYTGELFF
>TRBV5-1|TRBJ1-2
CASSPGQGQIYYGYTF
>TRBV7-6|TRBJ2-2
CASSPATGITGELFF
>TRBV9|TRBJ1-2
CASSSQGESLYGYTF
>TRBV29-1|TRBJ2-5
CSVFSSGGVEQYF
>TRBV25-1|TRBJ2-1
CASARLAGNNEQFF
>TRBV5-4|TRBJ2-2
CASSFGSSNTGELFF
>TRBV6-5|TRBJ1-1
CASSPDSWLAFF
>TRBV19|TRBJ1-4
CASSITGTVQNEKLFF
>TRBV6-5|TRBJ1-6
CASSNRQGGSPLHF
>TRBV10-3|TRBJ1-2
CAISAPGQVPGYTF
>TRBV6-5|TRBJ2-7
CASSYRTGHYEQYF
>TRBV9|TRBJ2-7
CASSVEGGQNEQYF
>TRBV2|TRBJ1-5
CASSRGQVNQPQHF
>TRBV27|TRBJ1-3
CASSLSLGALLSGNTIYF
>TRBV6-5|TRBJ1-2
CASSYVRTGAIYGYTF
>TRBV11-2|TRBJ2-2
CASSSRTGENTGELFF
>TRBV18|TRBJ1-4
CASSPVQRGIEKLFF
>TRBV5-4|TRBJ2-5
CASSWTAQGETQYF
>TRBV28|TRBJ1-3
CASSSGVAGNTIYF
>TRBV11-2|TRBJ2-7
CASSLIAGAAYEQYF
>TRBV5-1|TRBJ1-1
CASSLSTGGNTEAFF
>TRBV6-1|TRBJ2-1
CASSALLPGQGIYNEQFF
>TRBV7-2|TRBJ1-2
CASSPTGERDYGYTF
>TRBV14|TRBJ2-3
CASSQELAGGDTQYF
>TRBV7-6|TRBJ2-1
CASSSRSTGRIHNEQFF
>TRBV28|TRBJ1-2
CASTRGQYYGYTF
>TRBV4-1|TRBJ2-7
CASSRMGLAGYEQYF
>TRBV5-4|TRBJ2-3
CASSPEGGRVDTQYF
>TRBV7-8|TRBJ2-5
CASSLAGGEKTQYF